The sample holds a few counts of the clone carrying this T cell receptor (beta chain). No antigen is known for it. Assay: immunoSEQ multiplex PCR; the TCRdb copy retains only in-frame clones and omits some. The data contain around 180,000 clones, 90% of them singletons. The V gene lost 4 bases and the J gene lost 3 bases, with 4 bases spanning the gap. The CDR3 runs to 11 residues. From germline, CDR1 is LGHNT and CDR2 FRNRAP. The data belong to a study of T cell responses to AZD1222 COVID-19 vaccine. Study details: Second-dose intervals near 4 or 12 weeks were combined. Study observations and caveats: Elevations in Spike-specific TCR breadth and depth followed administration of two AZD1222 doses. Clonal diversity was possibly underestimated, and the donors were mostly white British, with more females. The reported proportion of spike-specific TCRs targeting unmutated variant regions was nearly half.

The specimen was peripheral blood, collected on day 0 of AZD1222 vaccination. The clonotype was recovered from an adult in good health. The genes are TRBV12-5 and TRBJ2-7; D not resolved. As DNA, the CDR3 is TGTGCTAGTGGTTACGGCTACGAGCAGTACTTC. Protein sequence: CASGYGYEQYF.